The T cell receptor (beta chain) described here comes from a study of cytomegalovirus exposure and HLA in healthy donors. The PCR used 60 Vbeta and 13 Jbeta primers. The assay was immunoSEQ multiplex PCR, and TCRdb's table has in-frame clones only and misses some. The sample's table shows 150,000 to 250,000 clones. The germline V gene encodes CDR1 MDHEN and CDR2 SYDVKM. V dropped 7 bases and J dropped 0; count of bases not matched to a gene: 4. This CDR3 comprises 15 residues. The sample comprised PBMCs. The chain joins TRBV28 to TRBJ2-2, with 8 bases identical to TRBD2. The TCR originated in a boy aged 5-17 years in good health and CMV-seronegative. The CDR3, as DNA: TGTGCCAGCACAGTAGCGGGAACGAACACCGGGGAGCTGTTTTTT. Its translation: CASTVAGTNTGELFF.